Listed below are T cell receptor beta chains from one sample, sequenced in a study of sequential checkpoint blockade in melanoma. The data were produced by immunoSEQ multiplex PCR, yet TCRdb's version contains in-frame clones alone and is incomplete. The data contain roughly 2,200 clones, 16% of them singletons. The source was tumor tissue (inferred from file names), collected from a patient given nivolumab and ipilimumab in sequence. The source of these receptors is a human donor with melanoma. The CDR3 runs from the conserved cysteine through the conserved F or W. The order of the fields is V gene, CDR3 length, D gene, clone size, J gene, CDR3 DNA, CDR3 protein. The D gene is left open where the match is weak. Clone sizes are given selectively: once, few, many, or a class where the clone is expanded.

>TRBV15|16|-|once|TRBJ1-3
TGTGCCACCAGCAGACTAACAGCGGGCTCTGGAAACACCATATATTTT
CATSRLTAGSGNTIYF
>TRBV6-8|19|TRBD1|-|TRBJ2-6
TGTGCCAGCAGTGACCTAAGCTTACAGGGGATTGCTGGGGCCAACGTCCTGACTTTC
CASSDLSLQGIAGANVLTF
>TRBV11-3|15|-|many|TRBJ2-1
TGTGCCAGCTCTCAAGGGCCGCAGATCTACAATGAGCAGTTCTTC
CASSQGPQIYNEQFF
>TRBV25-1|14|-|-|TRBJ2-5
TGTGCCAGCAGTGGCGGGACGGGCTGGGAGACCCAGTACTTC
CASSGGTGWETQYF
>TRBV28|13|-|few|TRBJ1-2
TGTGCCAGCAGTCCGTTGACAGTCGATGGCTACACCTTC
CASSPLTVDGYTF
>TRBV11-3|15|-|large|TRBJ2-2
TGTGCCAGCAGCCAAGTGGCGTCAAACACCGGGGAGCTGTTTTTT
CASSQVASNTGELFF
>TRBV18|15|TRBD1|-|TRBJ1-5
TGTGCCAGCTCTCCTACAGGGGGCGGCAATCAGCCCCAGCATTTT
CASSPTGGGNQPQHF
>TRBV14|14|TRBD1|-|TRBJ1-2
TGTGCCAGCAGCCAATTTAGACAGGGGAAAGGCTACACCTTC
CASSQFRQGKGYTF
>TRBV23-1|16|-|few|TRBJ2-1
TGCGCCAGCAGCCAGGGGGGAGGGAGTTTCTACAATGAGCAGTTCTTC
CASSQGGGSFYNEQFF
>TRBV28|17|TRBD1|-|TRBJ2-5
TGTGCCAGCAGTTCTTCCGGGACAGGGACAGCCTTAGAGACCCAGTACTTC
CASSSSGTGTALETQYF